This TCR beta chain originates from a study of shared clonotypes between healthy human individuals. J gave up 0 bases and V 2 bases, and 8 bases lay outside the gene matches. The CDR3 contains 17 residues. Per germline, CDR1 SGDLS and CDR2 YYNGEE. Data came from immunoSEQ multiplex PCR; TCRdb stores just in-frame clones and leaves some out. Among under 2,500,000 clones listed, around 95% were seen once. The source is a man aged 18 to 29 in good health. The chain uses TRBV9 and TRBJ2-1, with 7 bases aligning to TRBD2. Source material: naive CD4+ T cells sorted from blood. As to subset: CD45RA+ positively selected. CDR3 nucleotides: TGTGCCAGCAGCGTTCGGGGGGACCTTAGCTCCTACAATGAGCAGTTCTTC. Encoded protein: CASSVRGDLSSYNEQFF.